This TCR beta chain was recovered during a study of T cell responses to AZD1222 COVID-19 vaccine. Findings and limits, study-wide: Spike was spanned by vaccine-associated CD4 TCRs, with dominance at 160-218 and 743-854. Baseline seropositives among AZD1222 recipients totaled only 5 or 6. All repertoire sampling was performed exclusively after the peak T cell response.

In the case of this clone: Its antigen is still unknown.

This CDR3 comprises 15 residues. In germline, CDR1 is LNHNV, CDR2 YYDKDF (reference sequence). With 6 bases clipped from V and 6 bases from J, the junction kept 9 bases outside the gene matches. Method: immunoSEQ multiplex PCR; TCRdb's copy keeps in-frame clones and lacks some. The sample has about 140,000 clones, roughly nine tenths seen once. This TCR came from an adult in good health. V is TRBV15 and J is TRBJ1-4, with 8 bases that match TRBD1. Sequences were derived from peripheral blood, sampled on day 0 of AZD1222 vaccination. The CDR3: CATSNLDRVDEKLFF. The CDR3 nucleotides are TGTGCCACCAGTAACTTGGACAGGGTAGATGAAAAACTGTTTTTT.